The following is a T cell receptor beta chain sequence with its context. Its antigen is as yet unknown. The germline CDR1 and CDR2 sequences are LGHDT and YNNKEL (reference sequence). Trimming took 5 bases from V and 1 from J; bases not matched to a gene: 1. This CDR3 has 13 residues. Profiling relied on immunoSEQ multiplex PCR, and the TCRdb table lists in-frame clones only, not all of them. Of 350,000 to 450,000 clones listed, 87% were seen once; the top ten hold approximately 3.6%. Treatment specified: roughly 19 received Ad26.COV2.S at low or high dose, single or two shots; roughly five received placebo; per-sample allocation not given. Each sample was drawn 63 days after the first injection (of vaccine or placebo). This specimen comes from a study of Ad26.COV2.S vaccination and SARS-CoV-2 variants. The study's findings and limits: Spike-specific responses of CD8+ and CD4+ T cells were reported to display substantial breadth after vaccination.

The chain couples TRBV3-1 (or the pseudogene TRBV3-2) to TRBJ1-1; TRBD1 agrees at 7 bases. Sequenced here: peripheral blood, sampled in a trial of Ad26.COV2.S vaccine versus placebo. The receptor's source is a person between 18 and 65 years old who received the Ad26.COV2.S COVID-19 vaccine or a placebo. The chain's CDR3 is CASSWTGNTEAFF. DNA of the CDR3: TGTGCCAGCAGCTGGACAGGGAACACTGAAGCTTTCTTT.